The text below deals with one T cell receptor beta chain. Its target is not known. The entry originates in a study of breast tumors, draining lymph nodes, adjacent tissues. Regarding the study as a whole: Data only fit, rather than demonstrated, lymph node origin of most tumor T cells. Tumors had less TCR diversity than lymph nodes, more than nontumor tissue. Findings are consistent with lymph node origin and intratumoral expansion of most tumor T cells.

This CDR3 has 13 residues. The V segment lost 7 bases and the J segment 8 bases; nucleotides outside the gene matches: 7. Germline values: CDR1 MNHNS, CDR2 SASEGT. The lymph nodes were axillary draining lymph nodes from breast cancer patients. A single record per CDR3 protein comes from TCRdb applying MiXCR to the multiplex PCR reads. There are 150,000 to 200,000 distinct CDR3 sequences in the sample; around a third occur only once, and 4% to 5.5% lies in the top ten. This TCR was sampled from a female donor with breast cancer. Some clones in this sample may be carry-over from other donors' samples. This chain uses TRBV6-1 with TRBJ1-1, with 10 bases that match TRBD1. The sequenced sample was axillary lymph node tissue. The DNA for the CDR3 is TGTGCCAGCACCCAAGGGACAGGGGAAGAAGCTTTCTTT. Encoded protein: CASTQGTGEEAFF.